Each of the 13 T cell receptor beta chains below was sequenced from the same sample in a study of T cells after yellow fever vaccination. TCRdb reprocessed the 5' RACE reads with MiXCR, giving one entry per CDR3 protein. The sample lists about 47,000 distinct CDR3 sequences; 6% to 8% were seen once. Material: CD8+ T cells sorted from PBMCs, obtained less than 16 days after the first yellow fever vaccination. The source of these receptors is a man aged 18 to 30 who received the YFV17D yellow fever vaccine.

This clonotype was counted ten times or more. The gene calls are TRBV4-2 and TRBJ2-2, with D maybe TRBD2 (5 bases). Germline loops: CDR1 LGHNA, CDR2 YNFKEQ. V lost 0 bases and J 7 bases, leaving 6 bases between the germline ends. The CDR3 spans 13 residues. The CDR3 sequence is CASSQERVGELFF. The CDR3 bases are TGTGCCAGCAGCCAAGAGAGGGTCGGGGAGCTGTTTTTT.

The table lists this clonotype with many counts. The chain couples TRBV29-1 to TRBJ2-1, with a possible D match to TRBD1 (5 bases). The germline CDR1 and CDR2 sequences are SQVTM and ANQGSEA. Trimming pared 3 bases from V and 6 bases from J, leaving 12 bases between. The CDR3 sequence is 13 residues long. For the CDR3, the DNA is TGCAGCGTTGATCAGCAGGGCGGCAATGAGCAGTTCTTC. It specifies CSVDQQGGNEQFF.

This clonotype has a count of ten or more. The CDR3 sequence: CASSPVEAGVYEQYF. CDR3 in DNA: TGTGCCAGCAGCCCCGTGGAAGCGGGGGTTTACGAGCAGTACTTC. The chain uses TRBV7-9 and TRBJ2-7; TRBD2 matches at 8 bases. The junction had 10 bases not matched to a gene; V was cut back by 5 bases and J by 4 bases. Germline-derived CDR1 and CDR2 are SEHNR and FQNEAQ (reference sequence). The CDR3 length is 15 residues.

At least ten counts were recorded for this clonotype. The gene calls are TRBV7-7 and TRBJ1-1, with 7 nucleotides matching TRBD1. Germline V gene lookup returns CDR1 SSHAT and CDR2 FNYEAQ (reference sequence). The CDR3 contains 13 residues. Unmatched junction bases numbered 4, after V lost 8 bases and J lost 1 base. CDR3 sequence (DNA): TGTGCCAGCGGAAGGGGGCCGAACACTGAAGCTTTCTTT. As protein: CASGRGPNTEAFF.

The chain recombines TRBV3-1 with TRBJ2-3; the D gene is possibly TRBD2 (7 bases). Germline V CDR1 and CDR2: LGHDT, YNNKEL (reference sequence). The CDR3 runs to 18 residues. V lost 1 base, J lost 2 bases, and 19 bases lay in between. CDR3 DNA sequence: TGTGCCAGCAGCCAAGGAGGGCGGGGGCCGGAGGTCACAGATACGCAGTATTTT. As protein: CASSQGGRGPEVTDTQYF.

This clonotype was recorded many times. The chain employs TRBV7-3 and TRBJ2-1; maybe TRBD2 (7 bases). Between the trimmed V and J ends, which lost 5 bases and 8 bases, there was a span of 16 bases. CDR3 size: 14 residues. Germline CDR1 is SGHTA and CDR2 is FQGTGA. The CDR3 region has the DNA TGTGCCAGCAGCCCCTGGGGGGGGCCCGATGAGCAGTTCTTC. Encoded protein: CASSPWGGPDEQFF.

Concerning this clonotype itself: Possible read error: a much larger clone is one base away. J is TRBJ2-3 and V is TRBV3-1; 10 bases fit TRBD2. The CDR3 consists of 15 residues. Germline trimming cut 2 bases from V and 10 bases from J; bases unmatched to any gene: 9. CDR1 LGHDT and CDR2 YNNKEL come from the germline V gene (reference sequence). DNA of the CDR3: TGTGCCAGCAGCCAACTAGCGGGGGAAGGGGATGCGCAGTATTTT. It translates to CASSQLAGEGDAQYF.

There are many counts of this clonotype. The chain joins TRBV7-9 to TRBJ2-7; D is uncertain. The CDR3 is made up of 13 amino acids. CDR1 and CDR2 (germline): SEHNR, FQNEAQ (reference sequence). Between the trimmed V and J ends, which lost 5 bases and 1 base, there was a span of 9 bases. CDR3 residues: CASSGELSYEQYF. The CDR3 DNA is TGTGCCAGCAGCGGGGAATTATCCTACGAGCAGTACTTC.

There are many counts of this clonotype. The rearrangement uses TRBV4-3 and TRBJ1-6, with unresolved D. This CDR3 is built from 13 residues. CDR1 is LGHNA and CDR2 is YSLEER in the germline V gene. Trimming pared 0 bases from V and 9 bases from J, leaving 6 bases between. The CDR3 sequence is CASSQDSGSPLHF. The CDR3 bases are TGCGCCAGCAGCCAAGATTCGGGTTCACCCCTCCACTTT.

By share of the sample, this clonotype is medium-sized. This chain connects TRBV20-1 to TRBJ2-7, with 9 nucleotides matching TRBD1. Losses at the gene ends were 5 bases for V and 4 bases for J; bases not matched to a gene: 3. CDR3 length equals 12 residues. CDR1 is DFQATT and CDR2 is SNEGSKA in the germline V gene (reference sequence). For the CDR3, the DNA is TGCAGTGCTCGGGACAGGGAGTACGAGCAGTACTTC. Protein sequence: CSARDREYEQYF.

This clonotype came up many times. This chain links TRBV6-5 with TRBJ2-2; D ambiguous. The V end lost 0 bases, the J end lost 6 bases, and 5 bases lay between the germline ends. Germline V lookup: CDR1 MNHEY, CDR2 SVGAGI. The CDR3 contains 13 residues. The CDR3 protein is CASSYSIPGELFF. CDR3 in DNA: TGTGCCAGCAGTTACTCGATCCCCGGGGAGCTGTTTTTT.

Points on this clonotype: It may be a read error: a sequence one base away is much more abundant. The chain employs TRBV5-3 and TRBJ2-1; D may be TRBD2 (5 bases). TRBV5-3 is assigned to the ORF class and has an uncertain function. The CDR3 runs 14 residues. Trimming took 9 bases from V and 5 from J, leaving 18 bases between them. CDR3: CAMGPGVRHNEQFF. DNA for the CDR3: TGTGCCATGGGCCCCGGGGTACGGCACAATGAGCAGTTCTTC.

The chain joins TRBV30 to TRBJ1-1; D might be TRBD1 (5 bases). CDR1 is GTSNPN and CDR2 is SVGIG in the germline V gene (reference sequence). V lost 5 bases and J lost 4, with 14 bases in between. CDR3 length: 13 residues. CDR3 amino acids: CAWDWGGVTEAFF. CDR3 DNA: TGTGCCTGGGACTGGGGGGGGGTCACTGAAGCTTTCTTT.